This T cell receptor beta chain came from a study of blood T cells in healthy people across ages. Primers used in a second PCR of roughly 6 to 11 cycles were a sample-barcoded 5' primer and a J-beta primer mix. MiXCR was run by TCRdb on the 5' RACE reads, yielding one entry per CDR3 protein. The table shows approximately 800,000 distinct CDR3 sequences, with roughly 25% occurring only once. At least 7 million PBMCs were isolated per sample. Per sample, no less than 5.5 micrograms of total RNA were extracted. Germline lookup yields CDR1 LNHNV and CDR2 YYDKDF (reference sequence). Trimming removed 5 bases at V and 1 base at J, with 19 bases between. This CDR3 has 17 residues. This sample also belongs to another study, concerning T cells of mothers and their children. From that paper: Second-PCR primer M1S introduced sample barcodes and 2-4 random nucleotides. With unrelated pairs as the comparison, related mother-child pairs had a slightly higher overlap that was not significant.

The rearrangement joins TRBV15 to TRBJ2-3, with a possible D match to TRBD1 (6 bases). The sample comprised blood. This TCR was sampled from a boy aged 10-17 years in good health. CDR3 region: CATSGLPTGLGTDTQYF. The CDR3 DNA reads TGTGCCACCAGCGGACTCCCTACAGGGTTAGGCACAGATACGCAGTATTTT.